These 5 T cell receptor beta chains originate from one sample sequenced in a study of cytomegalovirus exposure and HLA in healthy donors. 60 Vbeta and 13 Jbeta primers were used in PCR. Here immunoSEQ multiplex PCR was the method, and the copy in TCRdb shows in-frame clones only, minus some. The sample contains around 90,000 clones, around 80% of which appear only once. The source material was PBMCs. The receptors originated from a man aged 25-45 years in good health and CMV-seronegative.

The V call is TRBV28, the J call TRBJ1-6; 8 bases line up with TRBD1. V was clipped by 2 bases and J by 9 bases; unmatched bases: 6. Per germline, CDR1 MDHEN and CDR2 SYDVKM. This CDR3 has 15 residues. CDR3 protein: CASSLEQGAFSPLHF. The CDR3 nucleotides read TGTGCCAGCAGTTTAGAGCAGGGGGCATTTTCACCCCTCCACTTT.

The chain joins TRBV4-1 to TRBJ1-4; the D is unclear. CDR3 length: 13 amino acids. Looked up from germline, CDR1 is MGHRA and CDR2 is YSYEKL. V was cut by 4 bases and J by 7 bases, with 10 bases left in between. The CDR3 DNA sequence: TGCGCCAGCAGCCTACTTTTTGCTGAAAAACTGTTTTTT. Amino acids: CASSLLFAEKLFF.

The chain uses TRBV5-1 and TRBJ2-7; 10 bases are a match to TRBD1. Germline V gene sequence: CDR1 SGHRS, CDR2 YFSETQ. The CDR3 runs 14 residues. The ends lost 4 bases at V and 4 bases at J; junction bases unmatched: 5. Here the CDR3 reads CASSGDRGPYEQYF. The DNA of the CDR3 is TGCGCCAGCAGCGGGGACAGGGGCCCTTACGAGCAGTACTTC.

This rearrangement joins TRBV12-5 to TRBJ2-7; TRBD1 is a possible D gene (7 bases). The CDR3 runs to 16 residues. V dropped 1 base and J dropped 6 bases, with 19 bases sitting between them. Germline V gene lookup returns CDR1 LGHNT and CDR2 FRNRAP. CDR3 protein: CASGLAGDRTGGEQYF. CDR3 in DNA: TGTGCTAGTGGTTTGGCGGGGGACCGGACAGGAGGCGAGCAGTACTTC.

The chain recombines TRBV6-1 with TRBJ2-7; D is uncertain. The CDR3 is 15 amino acids. From germline, CDR1 is MNHNS and CDR2 SASEGT. V shed 8 bases and J shed 0 bases, with 17 bases lying between them. The CDR3 DNA reads as TGTGCCAGCCAAGAAATAGCTCAATTCTCCTACGAGCAGTACTTC. Encoded protein: CASQEIAQFSYEQYF.